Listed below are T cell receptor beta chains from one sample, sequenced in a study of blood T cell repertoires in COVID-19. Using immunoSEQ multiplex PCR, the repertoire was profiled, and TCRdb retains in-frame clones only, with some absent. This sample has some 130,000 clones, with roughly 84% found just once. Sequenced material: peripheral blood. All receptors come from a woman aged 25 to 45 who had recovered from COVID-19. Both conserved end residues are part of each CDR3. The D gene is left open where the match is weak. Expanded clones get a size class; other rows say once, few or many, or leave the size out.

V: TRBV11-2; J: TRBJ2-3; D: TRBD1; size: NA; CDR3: CASSVGTALSTDTQYF; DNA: TGTGCCAGCAGCGTTGGGACAGCCCTTAGCACAGATACGCAGTATTTT
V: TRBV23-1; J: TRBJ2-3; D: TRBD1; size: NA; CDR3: CASSQVEQGLGTQYF; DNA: TGCGCCAGCAGTCAAGTTGAACAGGGGTTAGGTACGCAGTATTTT
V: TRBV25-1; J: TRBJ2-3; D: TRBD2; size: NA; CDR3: CASSDLLAGGLTDTQYF; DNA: TGTGCCAGCAGCGACCTTCTAGCGGGAGGTCTCACAGATACGCAGTATTTT
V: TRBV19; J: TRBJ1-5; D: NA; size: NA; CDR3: CASTEGRYSNQPQHF; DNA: TGTGCCAGTACGGAGGGGCGGTATAGCAATCAGCCCCAGCATTTT
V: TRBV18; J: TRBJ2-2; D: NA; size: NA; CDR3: CASSPPRRGGGELFF; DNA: TGTGCCAGCTCACCACCGAGGAGGGGAGGCGGGGAGCTGTTTTTT
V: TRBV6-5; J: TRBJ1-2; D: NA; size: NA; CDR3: CASTKGGSGGYTF; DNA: TGTGCCAGCACCAAAGGAGGATCAGGAGGCTACACCTTC
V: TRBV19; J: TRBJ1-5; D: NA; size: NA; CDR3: CASSIELRKPQHF; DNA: TGTGCCAGTAGTATAGAATTGCGAAAGCCCCAGCATTTT
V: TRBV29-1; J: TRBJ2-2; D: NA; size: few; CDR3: CSVRSTTNTGELFF; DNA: TGCAGCGTCCGATCAACAACGAACACCGGGGAGCTGTTTTTT
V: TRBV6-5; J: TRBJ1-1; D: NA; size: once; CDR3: CASTGGYAEAFF; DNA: TGTGCCAGCACGGGGGGATACGCTGAAGCTTTCTTT
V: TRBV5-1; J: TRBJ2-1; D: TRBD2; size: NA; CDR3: CASRFSGTSMGDEQFF; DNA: TGCGCCAGCAGATTTTCCGGGACTAGCATGGGGGATGAGCAGTTCTTC
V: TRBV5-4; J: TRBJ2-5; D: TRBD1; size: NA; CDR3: CASSSNPGQVETQYF; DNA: TGTGCCAGCAGTTCCAACCCGGGACAGGTAGAGACCCAGTACTTC
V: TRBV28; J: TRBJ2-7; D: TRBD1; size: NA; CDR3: CASSLPATGNEQYF; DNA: TGTGCCAGCAGTTTACCCGCGACAGGGAACGAGCAGTACTTC
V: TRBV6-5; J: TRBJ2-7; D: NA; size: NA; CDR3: CASSYSGQRLDF; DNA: TGTGCCAGCAGTTACAGCGGCCAGCGGCTCGACTTC
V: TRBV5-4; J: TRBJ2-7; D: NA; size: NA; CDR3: CASSLKGVSSEQYF; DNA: TGTGCCAGCAGCTTGAAAGGGGTCTCGAGTGAGCAGTACTTC
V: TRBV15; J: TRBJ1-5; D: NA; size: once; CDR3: CATSNVRVGNQPQHF; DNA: TGTGCCACCAGCAATGTCAGGGTGGGCAATCAGCCCCAGCATTTT
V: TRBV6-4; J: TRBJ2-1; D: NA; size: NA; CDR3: CASSSLKGSDEQFF; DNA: TGTGCCAGCAGTTCCTTGAAGGGGTCCGATGAGCAGTTCTTC
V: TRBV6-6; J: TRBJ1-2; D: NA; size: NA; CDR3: CASNRQNSNYGYTF; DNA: TGTGCCAGCAACAGACAGAATTCTAACTATGGCTACACCTTC
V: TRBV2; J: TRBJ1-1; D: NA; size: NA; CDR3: CASSDPGDMNTEAFF; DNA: TGTGCCAGCAGTGACCCAGGGGATATGAACACTGAAGCTTTCTTT
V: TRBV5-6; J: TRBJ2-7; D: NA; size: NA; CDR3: CASSLVSKASSYEQYF; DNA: TGTGCCAGCAGCTTAGTTTCTAAGGCATCTAGCTACGAGCAGTACTTC
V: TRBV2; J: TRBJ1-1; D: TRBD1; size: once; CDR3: CASTLDRANTEAFF; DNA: TGTGCCAGCACTCTAGACAGGGCGAACACTGAAGCTTTCTTT
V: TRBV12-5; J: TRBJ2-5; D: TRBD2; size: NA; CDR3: CASGSGEGETQYF; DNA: TGTGCTAGTGGTTCCGGGGAGGGAGAGACCCAGTACTTC
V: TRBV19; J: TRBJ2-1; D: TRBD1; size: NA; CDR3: CATRPGTGSYNEQFF; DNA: TGTGCCACGAGACCCGGGACAGGGTCCTACAATGAGCAGTTCTTC
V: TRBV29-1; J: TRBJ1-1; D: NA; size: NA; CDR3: CSVEDIVSGTEAFF; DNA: TGCAGCGTTGAAGATATAGTCTCGGGCACTGAAGCTTTCTTT
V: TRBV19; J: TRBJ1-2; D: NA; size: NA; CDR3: CASSVTTDYGYTF; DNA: TGTGCCAGTAGTGTGACGACAGACTATGGCTACACCTTC
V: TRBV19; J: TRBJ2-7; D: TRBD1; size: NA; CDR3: CASSKTRTGNTYEQYF; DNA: TGTGCCAGTAGTAAAACCAGGACAGGTAATACCTACGAGCAGTACTTC
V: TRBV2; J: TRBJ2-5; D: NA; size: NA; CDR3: CASSEDRVPQETQYF; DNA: TGTGCCAGCAGTGAAGACAGGGTACCTCAAGAGACCCAGTACTTC
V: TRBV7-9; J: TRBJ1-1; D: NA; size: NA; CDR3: CASSSRQNTEAFF; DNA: TGTGCCAGCAGCTCCCGACAGAACACTGAAGCTTTCTTT
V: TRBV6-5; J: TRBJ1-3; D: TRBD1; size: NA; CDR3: CASSPDRAGGNTIYF; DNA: TGTGCCAGCAGTCCGGACAGGGCGGGTGGAAACACCATATATTTT
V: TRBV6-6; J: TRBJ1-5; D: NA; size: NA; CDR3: CASRGGPQNQPQHF; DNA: TGTGCCAGCAGAGGCGGGCCCCAAAATCAGCCCCAGCATTTT
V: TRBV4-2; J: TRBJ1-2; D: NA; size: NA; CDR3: CASSQESGIYYGYTF; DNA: TGTGCCAGCAGCCAAGAATCCGGGATTTACTATGGCTACACCTTC
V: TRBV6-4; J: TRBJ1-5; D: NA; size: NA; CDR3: CASSEGDNQPQHF; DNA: TGTGCCAGCAGTGAGGGCGATAATCAGCCCCAGCATTTT
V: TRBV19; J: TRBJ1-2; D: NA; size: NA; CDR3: CASSIEARGYGYTF; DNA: TGTGCCAGTAGTATAGAGGCCAGGGGATATGGCTACACCTTC
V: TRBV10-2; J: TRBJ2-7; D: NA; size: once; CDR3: CASSDQGFEQYF; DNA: TGCGCCAGCAGTGATCAGGGCTTCGAGCAGTACTTC
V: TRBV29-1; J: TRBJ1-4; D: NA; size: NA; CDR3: CSVQGWTNEKLFF; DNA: TGCAGCGTCCAGGGTTGGACTAATGAAAAACTGTTTTTT
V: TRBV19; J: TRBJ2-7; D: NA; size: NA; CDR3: CASSPGRTGEQYF; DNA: TGTGCCAGTAGTCCTGGGAGGACGGGCGAGCAGTACTTC
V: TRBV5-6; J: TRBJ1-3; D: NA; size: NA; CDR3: CASSPDGEGNTIYF; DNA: TGTGCCAGCAGCCCTGACGGGGAGGGAAACACCATATATTTT
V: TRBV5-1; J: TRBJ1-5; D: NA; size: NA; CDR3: CASSPTGPNQPQHF; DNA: TGCGCCAGCAGCCCAACAGGGCCCAATCAGCCCCAGCATTTT
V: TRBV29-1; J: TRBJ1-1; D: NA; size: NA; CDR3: CSGQNTEAFF; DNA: TGCAGCGGACAAAACACTGAAGCTTTCTTT
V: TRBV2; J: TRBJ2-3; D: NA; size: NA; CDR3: CASTSLAITGETNTDTQYF; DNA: TGTGCCAGCACCTCCTTGGCGATTACAGGCGAAACAAACACAGATACGCAGTATTTT
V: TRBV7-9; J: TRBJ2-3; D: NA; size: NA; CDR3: CASSLVGRGTDTQYF; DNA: TGTGCCAGCAGCTTAGTCGGGCGGGGCACAGATACGCAGTATTTT
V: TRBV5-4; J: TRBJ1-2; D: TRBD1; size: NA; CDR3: CASSLQGSIYGYTF; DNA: TGTGCCAGCAGTTTACAGGGGAGCATCTATGGCTACACCTTC
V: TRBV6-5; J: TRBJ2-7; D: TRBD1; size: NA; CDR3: CASSPRGTGRAEQYF; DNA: TGTGCCAGCAGTCCCAGGGGGACAGGGCGTGCCGAGCAGTACTTC
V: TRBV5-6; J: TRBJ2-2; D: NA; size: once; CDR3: CASSLSLTNTGELFF; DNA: TGTGCCAGCAGCTTGTCACTGACGAACACCGGGGAGCTGTTTTTT
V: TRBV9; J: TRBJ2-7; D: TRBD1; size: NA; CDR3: CASSTRDSYEQYF; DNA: TGTGCCAGCAGCACCCGGGACAGCTACGAGCAGTACTTC
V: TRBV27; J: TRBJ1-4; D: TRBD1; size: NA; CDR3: CASSATGTGYEKLFF; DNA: TGTGCCAGCAGCGCCACCGGGACAGGGTATGAAAAACTGTTTTTT
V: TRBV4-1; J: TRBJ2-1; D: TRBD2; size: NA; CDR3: CASSHPLGLAGDNEQFF; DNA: TGCGCCAGCAGCCATCCACTGGGACTAGCGGGTGACAATGAGCAGTTCTTC
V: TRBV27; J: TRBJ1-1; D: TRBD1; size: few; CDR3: CASRRDRATEAFF; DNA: TGTGCCAGCAGACGGGACAGGGCAACTGAAGCTTTCTTT
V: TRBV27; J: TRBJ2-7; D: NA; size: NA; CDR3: CASSRGGLYEQYF; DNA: TGTGCCAGCAGCCGAGGTGGCCTCTACGAGCAGTACTTC